These T cell receptor beta chains were read from a single sample in a study of metastatic and nonmetastatic thyroid tumors. TCRdb reanalyzed the PCR reads with MiXCR. The data contain just over 70,000 clones, roughly 18% of them singletons. Sequenced input: blood. Every receptor here comes from a female donor with papillary thyroid cancer or a benign thyroid nodule (not recorded which). Some clones in this sample may be carry-over from other donors' samples. The CDR3 runs from the conserved cysteine through the conserved F or W. D genes are given only for firm matches. A clone size is listed for some rows: how often the clone was seen (once, few, many), or a class if it is expanded.

abundance: many
j_gene: TRBJ1-2
d_gene: .
v_gene: TRBV6-1
CDR3nt: TGTGCCAGCAGTTCTTACAGGGCGACTAACTATGGCTACACCTTC
CDR3aa: CASSSYRATNYGYTF

abundance: many
j_gene: TRBJ2-5
d_gene: .
v_gene: TRBV18
CDR3nt: TGTGCCAGCTCACCAACGGGTCAAGAGACCCAGTACTTC
CDR3aa: CASSPTGQETQYF

abundance: .
j_gene: TRBJ1-5
d_gene: .
v_gene: TRBV13
CDR3nt: TGTGCCAGCAGATCAGGGTCCCAGCCCCAACATTTT
CDR3aa: CASRSGSQPQHF

abundance: few
j_gene: TRBJ2-1
d_gene: .
v_gene: TRBV6-5
CDR3nt: TGTGCCAGCAGTTATGGCCTGGGGGACGATCAGCAGTTCTTC
CDR3aa: CASSYGLGDDQQFF

abundance: many
j_gene: TRBJ2-1
d_gene: .
v_gene: TRBV20-1
CDR3nt: TGCAGCTGGGGGGCGAGCTCCTACAATGAGCAGTTCTTC
CDR3aa: CSWGASSYNEQFF

abundance: .
j_gene: TRBJ2-7
d_gene: .
v_gene: TRBV6-6
CDR3nt: TGTGCCAGCAGTTATACTGATAGCTCCTACGAGCAGTACTTC
CDR3aa: CASSYTDSSYEQYF

abundance: many
j_gene: TRBJ2-5
d_gene: .
v_gene: TRBV7-9
CDR3nt: TGTGCCAGCAGCACCGAGCGGACCCAGTACTTC
CDR3aa: CASSTERTQYF

abundance: many
j_gene: TRBJ2-7
d_gene: .
v_gene: TRBV24-1
CDR3nt: TGTGCCACCTCCGAGGGTGGGAACTACGAGCAGTACTTC
CDR3aa: CATSEGGNYEQYF

abundance: many
j_gene: TRBJ2-7
d_gene: .
v_gene: TRBV27
CDR3nt: TGTGCCAGCAGCAGGACATTTGTTTACTACGAGCAGTACTTC
CDR3aa: CASSRTFVYYEQYF

abundance: once
j_gene: TRBJ1-5
d_gene: .
v_gene: TRBV5-6
CDR3nt: TGTGCCAGCAGCTTGGCGGTAGCTGATAGCAATCAGCCCCAGCATTTT
CDR3aa: CASSLAVADSNQPQHF

abundance: many
j_gene: TRBJ2-1
d_gene: .
v_gene: TRBV3-1
CDR3nt: TGTGCCAGCAGCGTAGCGAATGAGCAGTTCTTC
CDR3aa: CASSVANEQFF

abundance: .
j_gene: TRBJ2-3
d_gene: .
v_gene: TRBV25-1
CDR3nt: TGTGCCAGCACGGACCCAACCAGCACAGATACGCAGTATTTT
CDR3aa: CASTDPTSTDTQYF

abundance: many
j_gene: TRBJ1-2
d_gene: TRBD1
v_gene: TRBV25-1
CDR3nt: TGTGCCAGCAGGAAGGGGGACAGCTATGGCTACACCTTC
CDR3aa: CASRKGDSYGYTF

abundance: many
j_gene: TRBJ2-7
d_gene: .
v_gene: TRBV5-6
CDR3nt: TGTGCCAGCAGCTTGGCCCTACAGGGTAAAGAGCAGTACTTC
CDR3aa: CASSLALQGKEQYF

abundance: many
j_gene: TRBJ1-5
d_gene: .
v_gene: TRBV6-6
CDR3nt: TGTGCCAGCAGTTACCCAGGGGTGCAGCCCCAGCATTTT
CDR3aa: CASSYPGVQPQHF

abundance: .
j_gene: TRBJ1-3
d_gene: .
v_gene: TRBV6-2/TRBV6-3
CDR3nt: TGTGCCAGCAGTTACCCCTACGGTCCTAACAGGATGAGTGAGGACACCATATATTTT
CDR3aa: CASSYPYGPNRMSEDTIYF

abundance: many
j_gene: TRBJ2-1
d_gene: .
v_gene: TRBV7-7
CDR3nt: TGTGCTAGCAGCCCGTGGGGGGGCGGCAATGAGCAGTTCTTC
CDR3aa: CASSPWGGGNEQFF